The present TCR beta chain was sequenced within a study of CD8+ T cells in alopecia areata. This sample's treatment: oral pan-JAK inhibitor, 5-10 mg twice daily. Germline V CDR1 and CDR2: LGHNA, YSLEER. The CDR3 contains 17 residues. V was cut by 0 bases and J by 3 bases, with 15 bases left in between. After isolation, RNA underwent reverse transcription to generate cDNA as the sequencing template. Using immunoSEQ multiplex PCR, the repertoire was profiled, and TCRdb retains in-frame clones only, with some absent. The sample has 150,000 to 200,000 clones, approximately 61% seen once. Here the sequenced sample was CD4+ T cells sorted from blood, taken at week 24, from a patient treated with tofacitinib. This TCR was sampled from a human donor with alopecia areata. The rearrangement links TRBV4-3 to TRBJ2-1; D is uncertain. CDR3 loop: CASSQDPQSLVYNEQFF. The DNA for the CDR3 is TGCGCCAGCAGCCAAGATCCCCAGTCCCTAGTCTACAATGAGCAGTTCTTC.